This section outlines one T cell receptor beta chain sequence together with its context. The data were obtained in a study of OX40 agonist ivuxolimab in advanced cancers. Study at large: Subjects had a mean age of around 63 years, with a range of 23 to 79; roughly 83% were male.

Baseline was the first blood sampling point, followed by cycle 4 day 1 and cycle 7 day 1. Using immunoSEQ multiplex PCR, the repertoire was profiled, and TCRdb retains in-frame clones only, with some absent. The sample holds 100,000 or so clones, roughly 80% seen once. Per the germline V gene, CDR1 is KGHSH and CDR2 is LQKENI. V dropped 5 bases and J dropped 3 bases, with 16 bases sitting between them. CDR3 length: 16 residues. The chain uses TRBV18 and TRBJ2-2; either TRBD1 or TRBD2 may supply D (5 bases each). Here the sequenced sample was CD4+ or CD8+ T cells sorted from blood, taken in a trial of the OX40 agonist ivuxolimab. The sequence derives from an adult with an advanced solid tumor such as melanoma, head and neck, liver or kidney cancer. Here the CDR3 reads CASSNQWQGDTGELFF. The CDR3 nucleotides read TGTGCCAGCTCAAACCAGTGGCAGGGAGACACCGGGGAGCTGTTTTTT. Filled out from reference TRBV18 and TRBJ2-2, the complete variable domain reads NAGVMQNPRHLVRRRGQEARLRCSPMKGHSHVYWYRQLPEEGLKFMVYLQKENIIDESGMPKERFSAEFPKEGPSILRIQQVVRGDSAAYFCASSNQWQGDTGELFFGEGSRLTVL.